This entry lists 32 T cell receptor beta chains sequenced from one sample in a study of graft-versus-host responses after intestinal transplantation. Assay: immunoSEQ multiplex PCR; the TCRdb copy retains only in-frame clones and omits some. The data show about 25,000 clones, 90% to 95% seen once. Source: PBMCs, taken 18 days after transplant. These receptors were obtained from a human patient who received an intestinal transplant, so some T cells may come from the graft donor.

This clone was seen just once. The chain carries TRBV29-1 and TRBJ2-7; either TRBD1 or TRBD2 may supply D (5 bases each). The germline V gene has CDR1 SQVTM and CDR2 ANQGSEA. The CDR3 is 13 residues long. The germline V and J ends were trimmed by 5 bases and 5 bases, with 16 bases remaining between them. In DNA, the CDR3 is TGCAGCGTTTTCCGGGACGGACAAAACGAGCAGTACTTC. This translates into CSVFRDGQNEQYF.

V is TRBV7-2 and J is TRBJ1-5; D gene unclear. This CDR3 has 15 residues. Trimming pared 2 bases from V and 1 base from J, leaving 9 bases between. Germline-derived CDR1 and CDR2 are SGHTA and FQGNSA. CDR3 nucleotides: TGTGCCAGCAGCTTATGGGTGGGGAGCAATCAGCCCCAGCATTTT. Its translation is CASSLWVGSNQPQHF.

V usage is TRBV27 and J usage is TRBJ1-2; TRBD1 matches at 7 bases. CDR1 and CDR2 from the germline V gene are MNHEY and SMNVEV (reference sequence). After removal of 0 bases from V and 3 bases from J, the junction contained 19 bases not matched to a gene. This CDR3 has 20 residues. CDR3 in DNA: TGTGCCAGCAGTTTATCAGGTGGGACAGAACTCTTCTGGCCTTACTATGGCTACACCTTC. Residues: CASSLSGGTELFWPYYGYTF.

The rearrangement uses TRBV7-8 and TRBJ1-2; TRBD1 might be the D (5 bases). Per germline, CDR1 SGHVS and CDR2 FQNEAQ. The CDR3 has 15 residues. V was shortened by 0 bases and J by 0 bases, with 8 bases between the two germline ends. CDR3 residues: CASSLARQSNYGYTF. CDR3 in DNA: TGTGCCAGCAGCTTAGCGAGACAGTCTAACTATGGCTACACCTTC.

V gene TRBV5-6 combines with J gene TRBJ1-1; D might be TRBD1 (6 bases). This CDR3 spans 15 amino acids. The germline V gene has CDR1 SGHDT and CDR2 YYEEEE. V was cut by 3 bases and J by 3 bases, with 15 bases left in between. DNA of the CDR3: TGTGCCAGCAGCTCGACAGGATGGGGGTACACTGAAGCTTTCTTT. Protein product: CASSSTGWGYTEAFF.

The chain has TRBV6-1 and TRBJ1-4; D perhaps matches TRBD1 (6 bases). This CDR3 comprises 17 residues. The V and J ends lost 3 bases and 6 bases respectively, with 20 bases between them. The germline gives CDR1 MNHNS, CDR2 SASEGT. CDR3 residues: CASSESALQGTDEKLFF. CDR3 nucleotide sequence: TGTGCCAGCAGTGAGTCTGCATTACAGGGAACGGATGAAAAACTGTTTTTT.

The chain carries TRBV6-6 and TRBJ2-2; the D gene is possibly TRBD1 (5 bases). Germline V gene lookup returns CDR1 MNHNY and CDR2 SVGAGI (reference sequence). CDR3 length equals 15 residues. Deletions cut 5 bases from V and 4 bases from J, with 14 bases between. In DNA, the CDR3 is TGTGCCAGCAGTCAAGGGGTGCAGGGCACCGGGGAGCTGTTTTTT. Translated: CASSQGVQGTGELFF.

The chain couples TRBV4-1 to TRBJ2-1, with 15 bases lining up with TRBD2. Germline loops: CDR1 MGHRA, CDR2 YSYEKL. CDR3 length equals 17 residues. Losses at the gene ends were 4 bases for V and 6 bases for J; bases not matched to a gene: 7. DNA of the CDR3: TGCGCCAGCAGCCGGGGACTAGCGGGGGGAGTTTTCAATGAGCAGTTCTTC. Translation gives CASSRGLAGGVFNEQFF.

The chain is built from TRBV27 and TRBJ1-1; D gene ambiguous. The V gene's germline CDR1 is MNHEY and CDR2 SMNVEV (reference sequence). The CDR3 is made up of 15 amino acids. Trimming pared 3 bases from V and 1 base from J, leaving 12 bases between. CDR3 sequence: CASSFSLSGNTEAFF. The DNA of the CDR3 is TGTGCCAGCAGTTTTTCCCTTTCGGGGAACACTGAAGCTTTCTTT.

The rearrangement links TRBV7-8 to TRBJ2-5; TRBD1 is a possible D gene (5 bases). The CDR3 extends over 14 amino acids. Trimming took 8 bases from V and 1 from J, leaving 14 bases between them. CDR1 SGHVS and CDR2 FQNEAQ come from the germline V gene. CDR3 in DNA: TGTGCCAGCCCTACGGACACCATCCAAGAGACCCAGTACTTC. This codes for CASPTDTIQETQYF.

This chain links TRBV10-2 with TRBJ2-3, with D perhaps TRBD1 or TRBD2 (5 bases each). Germline lookup yields CDR1 WSHSY and CDR2 SAAADI. The V end lost 3 bases, the J end lost 2 bases, and 9 bases lay between the germline ends. This CDR3 is built from 14 residues. CDR3 loop: CASSDPGTTDTQYF. The CDR3 bases are TGCGCCAGCAGTGACCCAGGGACCACAGATACGCAGTATTTT.

J is TRBJ2-2 and V is TRBV5-4; D is unclear. The germline V gene has CDR1 SGHNT and CDR2 YYREEE (reference sequence). Trimming took 2 bases from V and 7 from J, leaving 3 bases between them. The CDR3 contains 11 residues. The CDR3 region is CASSLNGELFF. CDR3 nucleotide sequence: TGTGCCAGCAGCTTAAACGGGGAGCTGTTTTTT.

The CDR3 DNA reads as TGTGCTATTGACAGGAGGGGAACTGAAGCTTTCTTT. Encoded protein: CAIDRRGTEAFF. This sequence joins TRBV12-5 and TRBJ1-1, with a possible D match to TRBD1 (6 bases). Germline-derived CDR1 and CDR2 are LGHNT and FRNRAP. CDR3 length: 12 residues. The germline V and J ends were trimmed by 10 bases and 5 bases, with 14 bases remaining between them.

This clone was seen only once. The CDR3 sequence: CASSLGGLAGSDTQYF. In DNA, the CDR3 is TGTGCCAGCAGCTTAGGGGGATTAGCGGGGTCTGATACGCAGTATTTT. The chain couples TRBV5-4 to TRBJ2-3; 8 positions match TRBD2. This CDR3 is 16 amino acids long. Trimming took 2 bases from V and 6 from J; bases not matched to a gene: 11. Germline V gives CDR1 SGHNT, CDR2 YYREEE (reference sequence). The whole variable domain, remainder taken from reference TRBV5-4 and TRBJ2-3, is ETGVTQSPTHLIKTRGQQVTLRCSSQSGHNTVSWYQQALGQGPQFIFQYYREEENGRGNFPPRFSGLQFPNYSSELNVNALELDDSALYLCASSLGGLAGSDTQYFGPGTRLTVL.

The rearrangement uses TRBV4-1 and TRBJ1-2, with 8 bases matching TRBD1. The CDR3 is 17 residues long. Germline assignment: CDR1 MGHRA and CDR2 YSYEKL. Losses at the gene ends were 3 bases for V and 6 bases for J; bases not matched to a gene: 15. The CDR3 bases are TGCGCCAGCAGCCACCGGACAGGGTCGTGGAGAGCTAATGGCTACACCTTC. Protein sequence: CASSHRTGSWRANGYTF.

The rearrangement joins TRBV11-2 to TRBJ2-7; perhaps TRBD1 as D (7 bases). The germline V gene encodes CDR1 SGHAT and CDR2 FQNNGV. V lost 0 bases and J lost 2, with 14 bases in between. This CDR3 is 16 amino acids long. CDR3 DNA: TGTGCCAGCAGCTTAGATCAGGGGGGTACTACCTACGAGCAGTACTTC. Protein: CASSLDQGGTTYEQYF.

This chain connects TRBV4-1 to TRBJ2-1; D unclear. Trimming removed 4 bases from V and 3 bases from J, with 4 bases in between. The germline gives CDR1 MGHRA, CDR2 YSYEKL. This CDR3 comprises 12 residues. The CDR3: CASSRFYNEQFF. In DNA, the CDR3 is TGCGCCAGCAGCCGATTCTACAATGAGCAGTTCTTC.

This clone was seen a single time. An end of the junction differs from the germline gene, which may be a read error. V is TRBV18 and J is TRBJ2-3, with D tentatively TRBD2 (7 bases). This CDR3 has 13 residues. CDR1 KGHSH and CDR2 LQKENI come from the germline V gene. CDR3 residues: CASSRARRGLLHF. The CDR3 region has the DNA TGTGCCAGCTCACGGGCCCGGCGGGGGCTCTTGCATTTT.

The V and J genes are TRBV19 and TRBJ2-7, with 14 bases that match TRBD2. CDR3 size: 18 residues. Germline V gene lookup returns CDR1 LNHDA and CDR2 SQIVND (reference sequence). The V and J ends lost 3 bases and 5 bases, in that order; junction bases with no gene match: 12. Here the CDR3 DNA reads TGTGCCAGTAGTATCCTCTGGACTAGCGGGGGGCCGTTCAACGAGCAGTACTTC. Translated: CASSILWTSGGPFNEQYF.

The chain's CDR3 is CASTDLATEEAFF. CDR3 nucleotides: TGTGCCAGCACCGACCTAGCGACGGAAGAAGCTTTCTTT. This chain uses TRBV5-4 with TRBJ1-1, with D uncertain. V lost 6 bases, J lost 8 bases, and 17 bases lay in between. The CDR3 length is 13 residues. CDR1 SGHNT and CDR2 YYREEE come from the germline V gene (reference sequence).

The chain couples TRBV6-5 to TRBJ1-2; D is perhaps TRBD1 (5 bases). This CDR3 contains 16 residues. Germline CDR1 is MNHEY and CDR2 is SVGAGI. V was cut by 0 bases and J by 3 bases, with 14 bases left in between. The chain's CDR3 is CASSYSSQGLDYGYTF. Here the CDR3 DNA reads TGTGCCAGCAGTTACTCGAGCCAGGGCCTTGACTATGGCTACACCTTC.

This chain connects TRBV30 to TRBJ1-1; D not certain. Germline values: CDR1 GTSNPN, CDR2 SVGIG (reference sequence). The CDR3 is 12 amino acids. V was pared by 2 bases and J by 1 base, with 5 bases between. In DNA form, the CDR3 reads TGTGCCTGGAGTACACCGAACACTGAAGCTTTCTTT. Protein product: CAWSTPNTEAFF.

This chain connects TRBV5-8 to TRBJ1-5; TRBD1 aligns across 7 bases. This CDR3 comprises 15 residues. From germline, CDR1 is SGHTS and CDR2 YDEGEE. V lost 5 bases and J lost 4; bases outside the gene matches: 9. CDR3 region: CASRITGAPNQPQHF. In DNA form, the CDR3 reads TGTGCCAGCAGAATCACAGGGGCCCCAAATCAGCCCCAGCATTTT.

CDR3 amino acids: CASSIARSSSSPGANVLTF. DNA for the CDR3: TGTGCCAGTAGTATAGCCCGATCTTCCTCGAGTCCTGGGGCCAACGTCCTGACTTTC. The chain has TRBV19 and TRBJ2-6; D not resolved. Germline CDR1 and CDR2: LNHDA and SQIVND (reference sequence). Trimming left V 1 base short and J 2 bases short, with 18 bases between. This CDR3 has 19 amino acids. Based on the CDR3 plus reference TRBV19 and TRBJ2-6, the full variable domain is DGGITQSPKYLFRKEGQNVTLSCEQNLNHDAMYWYRQDPGQGLRLIYYSQIVNDFQKGDIAEGYSVSREKKESFPLTVTSAQKNPTAFYLCASSIARSSSSPGANVLTFGAGSRLTVL.

The chain has TRBV7-8 and TRBJ2-3, with 9 bases lining up with TRBD2. Per germline, CDR1 SGHVS and CDR2 FQNEAQ. V shed 0 bases, J shed 5 bases, and the junction held 6 bases outside the gene matches. This CDR3 comprises 16 residues. The CDR3 sequence: CASSLAAGGEGDTQYF. CDR3 bases: TGTGCCAGCAGCTTAGCGGCGGGGGGGGAGGGAGATACGCAGTATTTT.

The rearrangement uses TRBV7-6 and TRBJ2-7; TRBD1 agrees at 10 bases. CDR3 length: 15 residues. CDR1 and CDR2 from the germline V gene are SGHVS and FNYEAQ. The ends lost 3 bases at V and 6 bases at J; junction bases unmatched: 8. This CDR3 is CASSFRDRGSSEQYF. The DNA of the CDR3 is TGTGCCAGCAGCTTCCGGGACAGGGGATCGTCCGAGCAGTACTTC.

This chain links TRBV10-3 with TRBJ2-1; TRBD1 might be the D (6 bases). Germline CDR1 ENHRY, CDR2 SYGVKD. The CDR3 extends over 15 amino acids. V lost 8 bases, J lost 0 bases, and 14 bases lay in between. The CDR3 protein is CAISGADSSYNEQFF. CDR3 nucleotide sequence: TGTGCCATCTCTGGAGCGGACAGCTCCTACAATGAGCAGTTCTTC.

This chain connects TRBV9 to TRBJ2-2, with D perhaps matching TRBD1 (6 bases). Germline V lookup: CDR1 SGDLS, CDR2 YYNGEE. The CDR3 consists of 15 residues. V dropped 2 bases and J dropped 1 base, with 9 bases sitting between them. The CDR3 DNA reads as TGTGCCAGCAGCGTTCAGGGGCTGAACACCGGGGAGCTGTTTTTT. This codes for CASSVQGLNTGELFF.

The chain employs TRBV6-5 and TRBJ2-1, with 14 bases matching TRBD2. CDR3 length equals 15 residues. V dropped 10 bases and J dropped 7; count of bases not matched to a gene: 9. The germline gives CDR1 MNHEY, CDR2 SVGAGI. The CDR3 DNA reads as TGTGCCACCCAGACTAGCGGGAGGGTTGGTAATGAGCAGTTCTTC. This sequence encodes CATQTSGRVGNEQFF.

This clone occurred once. This sequence joins TRBV9 and TRBJ2-3, with 11 nucleotides matching TRBD2. The trim removed 2 bases at V and 6 bases at J, leaving 8 bases unmatched. This CDR3 has 16 amino acids. Germline V gene sequence: CDR1 SGDLS, CDR2 YYNGEE. For the CDR3, the DNA is TGTGCCAGCAGCGTCGCAACTAGCGGGGGATGGGATACGCAGTATTTT. Its translation: CASSVATSGGWDTQYF.

A note on this clone: Mismatch with germline at one junction end may stem from a read error. The V gene is TRBV7-2, the J gene TRBJ2-7; 11 nucleotides align to TRBD2. Germline V CDR1 and CDR2: SGHTA, FQGNSA. This CDR3 contains 14 residues. In nucleotides, the CDR3 is TGTGCCAGCAGCCTAGCGGGGGGAACCTACGAGCAGTACTTC. It encodes CASSLAGGTYEQYF.

This clone was observed once. The CDR3 DNA follows: TGTGCCAGCAGCGATGGGGACAGGTCTAATCAGCCCCAGCATTTT. Amino acid sequence: CASSDGDRSNQPQHF. J is TRBJ1-5 and V is TRBV6-1; 8 nucleotides line up with TRBD1. From germline, CDR1 is MNHNS and CDR2 SASEGT. CDR3 length: 15 residues. Trimming at V came to 6 bases and at J to 4 bases, leaving 8 bases not matched to a gene.